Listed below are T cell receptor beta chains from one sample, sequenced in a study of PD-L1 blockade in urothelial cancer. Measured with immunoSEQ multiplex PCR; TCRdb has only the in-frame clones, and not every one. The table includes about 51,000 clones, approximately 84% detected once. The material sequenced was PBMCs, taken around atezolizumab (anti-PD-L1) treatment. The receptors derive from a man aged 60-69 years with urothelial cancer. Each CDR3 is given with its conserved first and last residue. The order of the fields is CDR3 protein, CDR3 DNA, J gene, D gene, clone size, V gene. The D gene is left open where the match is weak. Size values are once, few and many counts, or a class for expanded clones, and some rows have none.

CDR3 protein: CASSPVSAGKAFF
CDR3 DNA: TGTGCCAGCTCACCAGTTTCGGCCGGGAAGGCTTTCTTT
J gene: TRBJ1-1
D gene: NA
clone size: NA
V gene: TRBV18

CDR3 protein: CASSLAGTYNEQFF
CDR3 DNA: TGTGCCAGCAGCTTAGCCGGTACCTACAATGAGCAGTTCTTC
J gene: TRBJ2-1
D gene: NA
clone size: NA
V gene: TRBV11-1

CDR3 protein: CASSVKGQGTRYEQYF
CDR3 DNA: TGTGCCAGCAGCGTAAAGGGACAGGGAACCCGCTACGAGCAGTACTTC
J gene: TRBJ2-7
D gene: TRBD1
clone size: NA
V gene: TRBV9

CDR3 protein: CASSEGDNSGNTIYF
CDR3 DNA: TGTGCCAGCAGTGAGGGTGACAACTCTGGAAACACCATATATTTT
J gene: TRBJ1-3
D gene: NA
clone size: NA
V gene: TRBV6-1

CDR3 protein: CASSRDRNEKLFF
CDR3 DNA: TGCGCCAGCAGCCGGGACAGGAATGAAAAACTGTTTTTT
J gene: TRBJ1-4
D gene: TRBD1
clone size: NA
V gene: TRBV5-1

CDR3 protein: CSVPSGAGGARYEQFF
CDR3 DNA: TGCAGCGTACCTAGCGGGGCCGGGGGGGCGCGTTATGAGCAGTTCTTC
J gene: TRBJ2-1
D gene: TRBD2
clone size: NA
V gene: TRBV29-1

CDR3 protein: CASSLIGGQRETQYF
CDR3 DNA: TGTGCCAGCAGCTTGATCGGGGGGCAACGAGAGACCCAGTACTTC
J gene: TRBJ2-5
D gene: NA
clone size: NA
V gene: TRBV5-6

CDR3 protein: CASSAGGVGPYQPQHF
CDR3 DNA: TGTGCCAGCAGCGCGGGGGGAGTGGGTCCTTATCAGCCCCAGCATTTT
J gene: TRBJ1-5
D gene: NA
clone size: NA
V gene: TRBV9

CDR3 protein: CASSLLGGTEAFF
CDR3 DNA: TGTGCCAGCAGTTTATTGGGAGGCACTGAAGCTTTCTTT
J gene: TRBJ1-1
D gene: NA
clone size: once
V gene: TRBV28

CDR3 protein: CASRPNSNYGYTF
CDR3 DNA: TGTGCCAGCAGACCTAACAGCAACTATGGCTACACCTTC
J gene: TRBJ1-2
D gene: NA
clone size: NA
V gene: TRBV6-5

CDR3 protein: CASSPSGTGVIVEKLFF
CDR3 DNA: TGCGCCAGCAGCCCCTCCGGGACAGGGGTAATAGTAGAAAAACTGTTTTTT
J gene: TRBJ1-4
D gene: TRBD1
clone size: NA
V gene: TRBV4-3

CDR3 protein: CASSPALTGYSNQPQHF
CDR3 DNA: TGTGCCAGCTCACCCGCCTTGACTGGATATAGCAATCAGCCCCAGCATTTT
J gene: TRBJ1-5
D gene: NA
clone size: few
V gene: TRBV18

CDR3 protein: CASSLAGNNEQFF
CDR3 DNA: TGCGCCAGCAGCTTGGCGGGGAACAATGAGCAGTTCTTC
J gene: TRBJ2-1
D gene: NA
clone size: NA
V gene: TRBV5-1

CDR3 protein: CASSYPDRGGGETQYF
CDR3 DNA: TGTGCCAGCAGTTACCCGGACAGGGGAGGCGGGGAGACCCAGTACTTC
J gene: TRBJ2-5
D gene: TRBD1
clone size: NA
V gene: TRBV6-6

CDR3 protein: CASSLDRGQPQHF
CDR3 DNA: TGTGCCAGCAGCTTAGACAGGGGTCAGCCCCAGCATTTT
J gene: TRBJ1-5
D gene: TRBD1
clone size: NA
V gene: TRBV7-6

CDR3 protein: CASSPRGFAYTEAFF
CDR3 DNA: TGTGCCAGCAGCCCTAGAGGGTTTGCTTACACTGAAGCTTTCTTT
J gene: TRBJ1-1
D gene: NA
clone size: NA
V gene: TRBV9

CDR3 protein: CASSSGGLSYNEQFF
CDR3 DNA: TGTGCCAGCAGCTCAGGAGGTTTGTCCTACAATGAGCAGTTCTTC
J gene: TRBJ2-1
D gene: NA
clone size: NA
V gene: TRBV11-3

CDR3 protein: CASSLIALDSYEQYF
CDR3 DNA: TGTGCCAGCAGCTTAATAGCTCTCGACTCCTACGAGCAGTACTTC
J gene: TRBJ2-7
D gene: NA
clone size: NA
V gene: TRBV11-3

CDR3 protein: CATGGPLRNTEAFF
CDR3 DNA: TGTGCCACGGGGGGGCCGCTGAGGAACACTGAAGCTTTCTTT
J gene: TRBJ1-1
D gene: NA
clone size: few
V gene: TRBV28

CDR3 protein: CASRVTSGRAGEQFF
CDR3 DNA: TGCGCCAGCAGGGTGACTAGCGGGAGGGCCGGGGAGCAGTTCTTC
J gene: TRBJ2-1
D gene: TRBD2
clone size: NA
V gene: TRBV10-2

CDR3 protein: CASSRQFSSYEQYF
CDR3 DNA: TGTGCCAGCAGCCGACAGTTTAGCTCCTACGAGCAGTACTTC
J gene: TRBJ2-7
D gene: NA
clone size: NA
V gene: TRBV27

CDR3 protein: CASSYSSAGVSEQFF
CDR3 DNA: TGTGCCAGCAGTTACTCGTCCGCGGGGGTTAGTGAGCAGTTCTTC
J gene: TRBJ2-1
D gene: TRBD2
clone size: NA
V gene: TRBV6-5

CDR3 protein: CASSLTGFTEAFF
CDR3 DNA: TGTGCCAGCAGCTTGACAGGATTCACTGAAGCTTTCTTT
J gene: TRBJ1-1
D gene: NA
clone size: NA
V gene: TRBV7-9

CDR3 protein: CASSPGEKLFF
CDR3 DNA: TGTGCCAGCAGCCCGGGGGAAAAACTGTTTTTT
J gene: TRBJ1-4
D gene: NA
clone size: NA
V gene: TRBV7-3

CDR3 protein: CAWSPTRGTGEKLFF
CDR3 DNA: TGTGCCTGGAGCCCTACCAGGGGGACGGGTGAAAAACTGTTTTTT
J gene: TRBJ1-4
D gene: TRBD1
clone size: NA
V gene: TRBV30

CDR3 protein: CASSTFSGTGELFF
CDR3 DNA: TGTGCCAGCAGCACCTTTAGCGGCACCGGGGAGCTGTTTTTT
J gene: TRBJ2-2
D gene: NA
clone size: NA
V gene: TRBV7-9

CDR3 protein: CASSILGEYSNQPQHF
CDR3 DNA: TGTGCCAGTAGTATCCTCGGGGAGTATAGCAATCAGCCCCAGCATTTT
J gene: TRBJ1-5
D gene: NA
clone size: NA
V gene: TRBV19

CDR3 protein: CASSSTGANQPQHF
CDR3 DNA: TGTGCCAGCAGCTCGACAGGGGCCAATCAGCCCCAGCATTTT
J gene: TRBJ1-5
D gene: TRBD1
clone size: once
V gene: TRBV5-5

CDR3 protein: CASSLQGSNYGYTF
CDR3 DNA: TGTGCCAGCAGCTTACAGGGATCTAACTATGGCTACACCTTC
J gene: TRBJ1-2
D gene: NA
clone size: NA
V gene: TRBV7-2

CDR3 protein: CASSYSRFAYTQYF
CDR3 DNA: TGTGCCAGCAGTTACTCGAGGTTTGCCTATACGCAGTATTTT
J gene: TRBJ2-3
D gene: NA
clone size: once
V gene: TRBV6-5

CDR3 protein: CASSFQRGVRNEQYF
CDR3 DNA: TGTGCCAGCAGTTTCCAGCGGGGAGTGCGGAACGAGCAGTACTTC
J gene: TRBJ2-7
D gene: TRBD2
clone size: NA
V gene: TRBV28

CDR3 protein: CASRSPYRGNTEAFF
CDR3 DNA: TGCGCCAGCAGATCCCCATACAGGGGGAACACTGAAGCTTTCTTT
J gene: TRBJ1-1
D gene: TRBD1
clone size: NA
V gene: TRBV5-1

CDR3 protein: CASSWKGQGGEQYF
CDR3 DNA: TGTGCCAGCAGTTGGAAGGGACAGGGAGGCGAGCAGTACTTC
J gene: TRBJ2-7
D gene: TRBD1
clone size: NA
V gene: TRBV27

CDR3 protein: CATSAGASGNTIYF
CDR3 DNA: TGTGCCACCTCTGCTGGGGCCTCTGGAAACACCATATATTTT
J gene: TRBJ1-3
D gene: NA
clone size: NA
V gene: TRBV19

CDR3 protein: CASSLGGGRVTGELFF
CDR3 DNA: TGTGCCAGCAGCTTGGGGGGAGGCAGGGTCACCGGGGAGCTGTTTTTT
J gene: TRBJ2-2
D gene: NA
clone size: NA
V gene: TRBV5-4

CDR3 protein: CASSRQGFYTF
CDR3 DNA: TGTGCCAGCAGCAGACAGGGCTTCTACACCTTC
J gene: TRBJ1-2
D gene: TRBD1
clone size: NA
V gene: TRBV7-9

CDR3 protein: CASSYSWGGNQPQHF
CDR3 DNA: TGTGCCAGCAGTTACAGCTGGGGCGGCAATCAGCCCCAGCATTTT
J gene: TRBJ1-5
D gene: NA
clone size: NA
V gene: TRBV6-6

CDR3 protein: CASNTNGLAGTDTQYF
CDR3 DNA: TGTGCCAGTAACACGAATGGACTAGCGGGAACAGATACGCAGTATTTT
J gene: TRBJ2-3
D gene: TRBD2
clone size: once
V gene: TRBV19

CDR3 protein: CASSLRDPPGVQFF
CDR3 DNA: TGTGCCAGCAGTTTACGAGACCCCCCCGGGGTGCAGTTCTTC
J gene: TRBJ2-1
D gene: NA
clone size: NA
V gene: TRBV27

CDR3 protein: CASSLSTGANIQYF
CDR3 DNA: TGTGCCAGCAGCTTATCCACAGGGGCCAACATTCAGTACTTC
J gene: TRBJ2-4
D gene: TRBD1
clone size: NA
V gene: TRBV5-6

CDR3 protein: CASSKGLAGASTDTQYF
CDR3 DNA: TGTGCCAGCAGCAAGGGACTAGCGGGAGCTAGCACAGATACGCAGTATTTT
J gene: TRBJ2-3
D gene: TRBD2
clone size: once
V gene: TRBV7-2

CDR3 protein: CASIPGTTRREQYF
CDR3 DNA: TGTGCCAGCATTCCCGGGACTACAAGGAGGGAGCAGTACTTC
J gene: TRBJ2-7
D gene: TRBD2
clone size: NA
V gene: TRBV6-6

CDR3 protein: CASSSTGRYEQYF
CDR3 DNA: TGTGCCAGCAGCTCGACAGGCCGCTACGAGCAGTACTTC
J gene: TRBJ2-7
D gene: NA
clone size: NA
V gene: TRBV5-6

CDR3 protein: CASRTSKPDSENEKLFF
CDR3 DNA: TGTGCCAGTAGGACCTCTAAACCCGACAGCGAAAATGAAAAACTGTTTTTT
J gene: TRBJ1-4
D gene: NA
clone size: NA
V gene: TRBV19

CDR3 protein: CASSLGPTSGGNEQFF
CDR3 DNA: TGTGCCAGCAGCTTAGGTCCGACTAGCGGTGGCAATGAGCAGTTCTTC
J gene: TRBJ2-1
D gene: TRBD2
clone size: NA
V gene: TRBV11-2

CDR3 protein: CASSAGKAGQETQYF
CDR3 DNA: TGTGCCAGTAGCGCCGGGAAGGCGGGCCAGGAGACCCAGTACTTC
J gene: TRBJ2-5
D gene: NA
clone size: NA
V gene: TRBV19

CDR3 protein: CASSFLNKSSYEQYF
CDR3 DNA: TGTGCCAGCAGTTTTCTTAACAAGTCAAGCTACGAGCAGTACTTC
J gene: TRBJ2-7
D gene: NA
clone size: NA
V gene: TRBV21-1

CDR3 protein: CASHETGENEQFF
CDR3 DNA: TGTGCCAGTCATGAAACAGGGGAAAATGAGCAGTTCTTC
J gene: TRBJ2-1
D gene: TRBD1
clone size: NA
V gene: TRBV28

CDR3 protein: CASEQAGGPSDTQYF
CDR3 DNA: TGTGCTAGTGAACAAGCGGGGGGGCCATCAGATACGCAGTATTTT
J gene: TRBJ2-3
D gene: TRBD2
clone size: NA
V gene: TRBV12-5

CDR3 protein: CASTSAGNYGYTF
CDR3 DNA: TGTGCCTCTACCTCTGCAGGGAACTATGGCTACACCTTC
J gene: TRBJ1-2
D gene: NA
clone size: few
V gene: TRBV30

CDR3 protein: CATSREGVLAGDKNIQYF
CDR3 DNA: TGTGCCACCAGCAGAGAAGGGGTCCTAGCGGGAGATAAAAACATTCAGTACTTC
J gene: TRBJ2-4
D gene: TRBD2
clone size: NA
V gene: TRBV15

CDR3 protein: CSARQGITQYF
CDR3 DNA: TGCAGTGCTCGACAGGGGATTACGCAGTATTTT
J gene: TRBJ2-3
D gene: TRBD1
clone size: NA
V gene: TRBV20-1

CDR3 protein: CASSPTVLRGLNEKLFF
CDR3 DNA: TGTGCCAGCTCGCCAACCGTATTAAGGGGGTTGAATGAAAAACTGTTTTTT
J gene: TRBJ1-4
D gene: NA
clone size: NA
V gene: TRBV18

CDR3 protein: CASHQSGQPTDTQYF
CDR3 DNA: TGTGCCAGCCACCAGAGTGGACAGCCCACAGATACGCAGTATTTT
J gene: TRBJ2-3
D gene: NA
clone size: NA
V gene: TRBV6-5

CDR3 protein: CASGLPGQLNEKLFF
CDR3 DNA: TGTGCCAGCGGATTACCGGGACAGCTAAATGAAAAACTGTTTTTT
J gene: TRBJ1-4
D gene: TRBD1
clone size: NA
V gene: TRBV5-4

CDR3 protein: CASRLAGVFEQFF
CDR3 DNA: TGTGCCAGCAGGCTAGCGGGAGTTTTTGAGCAGTTCTTC
J gene: TRBJ2-1
D gene: TRBD2
clone size: few
V gene: TRBV6-5

CDR3 protein: CASSKPGLGRYEQYF
CDR3 DNA: TGTGCCAGCAGTAAACCGGGACTCGGGCGATACGAGCAGTACTTC
J gene: TRBJ2-7
D gene: NA
clone size: once
V gene: TRBV6-5

CDR3 protein: CASSEIFGRAQYF
CDR3 DNA: TGCGCCAGCAGTGAGATCTTCGGCAGGGCGCAGTATTTT
J gene: TRBJ2-3
D gene: NA
clone size: once
V gene: TRBV10-1

CDR3 protein: CASGMGDRVVGEQFF
CDR3 DNA: TGTGCCAGCGGGATGGGGGACAGGGTAGTCGGTGAGCAGTTCTTC
J gene: TRBJ2-1
D gene: TRBD1
clone size: NA
V gene: TRBV6-6